What follows is one T cell receptor (beta chain) and its context. Antigen unknown. RNA transcripts yielded amplified TCR beta CDR3 regions. A first-round RT-PCR of the TCR CDR3 used the HTBI primer set. TCRdb re-analysed the multiplex PCR reads in MiXCR, keeping a single row per CDR3 protein. Counted here are around 360,000 distinct CDR3 sequences, 13% to 15% occurring once; the ten biggest clones make up roughly 19%. The CDR3 sequence is 16 residues long. CDR1 is KGHDR and CDR2 is SFDVKD in the germline V gene. Germline trimming cut 3 bases from V and 2 bases from J; bases unmatched to any gene: 9. This specimen belongs to a study of T cells in Graves' hyperthyroidism and ophthalmopathy. Study details: Initial diagnosis, before any treatment, was when peripheral blood was collected.

Study outcomes and limitations: Ophthalmopathy, as predicted by the model, came a median about six months after the prediction. The blood repertoire included most of the expanded thyroid clonotypes above 0.001.

The rearrangement uses TRBV24-1 and TRBJ2-7; 7 bases agree with TRBD1. The receptor comes from a woman aged 60-75 years with Graves' ophthalmopathy. The sequencing sample was made of blood. This CDR3 is CATSDATGKGTYEQYF. CDR3 coding DNA: TGTGCCACCAGTGATGCGACAGGGAAGGGGACCTACGAGCAGTACTTC.